The subject of this entry is one T cell receptor beta chain. What it binds is unknown. The data were obtained in a study of a mutant IDH1 vaccine in newly diagnosed glioma. In the study overall: Treated patients showed a male proportion of about 60%, a female proportion of around 38%, and a mean age of roughly 40 years. Most had both radiotherapy and temozolomide beforehand; others had only one. V12 corresponded to week 35 and V13 to week 47. Findings and limits, study-wide: The vaccine induced immune responses, and these occurred in 80% to 95% of patients.

Time point of the sample: week 47, end of study. Vaccine doses each comprised 300 ug of mutant IDH1 20-mer peptide, with topical imiquimod. Assay: immunoSEQ multiplex PCR; the TCRdb copy retains only in-frame clones and omits some. Of roughly 32,000 clones in the sample, approximately 90% were seen once. This CDR3 spans 15 amino acids. With V trimmed by 2 bases and J by 4 bases, 8 bases remained unmatched. The germline V gene has CDR1 GTSNPN and CDR2 SVGIG (reference sequence). Sequencing was performed on PBMCs, taken from a glioma patient whose treatment included an IDH1 peptide vaccine. This chain uses TRBV30 with TRBJ2-7; 10 bases align to TRBD2. The sequence was collected from a man aged 40-55 years with glioma. CDR3 in amino acids: CAWSPKRGLAYEQYV. The CDR3 nucleotides are TGTGCCTGGAGTCCCAAGCGGGGACTAGCGTACGAGCAGTACGTC.